Given below is one T cell receptor beta chain in context. This sample was included in a study of cytotoxic CD8 clonotypes in ibrutinib-treated CLL. In the study overall: A mean of approximately 260,000 productive templates and tens of thousands of productive rearrangements was obtained per sample.

Clones were read by immunoSEQ multiplex PCR, and TCRdb kept only the in-frame ones, dropping some. This sample has around 310,000 clones; 80% occur once, and the top ten carry 6.5% to 8.5%. The input for sequencing was PBMCs, taken before ibrutinib treatment. This TCR was sampled from a human donor with chronic lymphocytic leukemia.

CDR3 DNA: TGTGCCTGGAGTGTAGGTCCAGGCTACACTGAAGCTTTCTTT. Encoded protein: CAWSVGPGYTEAFF. The chain couples TRBV30 to TRBJ1-1; D is unclear. V was cut by 0 bases and J by 3 bases, with 11 bases left in between. The CDR3 is 14 residues long. Per germline, CDR1 GTSNPN and CDR2 SVGIG (reference sequence).